The sequence of this TCR beta chain was determined in a study of cytomegalovirus exposure and HLA in healthy donors. The PCR was carried out with 60 Vbeta primers and 13 Jbeta primers. Clones were sequenced by immunoSEQ multiplex PCR, and TCRdb holds only the in-frame ones, with some missing. Of 150,000 to 200,000 clones listed, about 75% were seen once; the top ten hold 6.3%. This CDR3 contains 14 residues. V gave up 4 bases and J gave up 10 bases, with 17 bases separating them. Looked up from germline, CDR1 is SGHDT and CDR2 is YYEEEE. What was sequenced was PBMCs. This sequence originates from a man aged 35 to 55 in good health and CMV-seropositive. This chain connects TRBV5-6 to TRBJ1-4; the D gene is possibly TRBD1 (6 bases). Here the CDR3 reads CASSMGHRGGKLFF. CDR3 nucleotide sequence: TGTGCCAGCAGCATGGGACACCGGGGAGGAAAACTGTTTTTT.